This T cell receptor (beta chain) was observed in a study of T-cell memory formation after mild COVID-19. Study in general: In these data, TCR clusters were largely donor specific.

Germline CDR1 is SGHDT and CDR2 is YYEEEE. CDR3 length: 16 amino acids. V lost 0 bases and J 3 bases, leaving 15 bases between the germline ends. A 5'RACE reaction primed in the constant segment made cDNA libraries of TCR alpha and TCR beta, and these carried sample barcodes and UMIs. TCRdb passed the 5' RACE reads through MiXCR, listing each CDR3 protein once. The sample holds more than 400,000 distinct CDR3 sequences, roughly 18% seen once. Turning to this clonotype: Its target is unknown.

Study conclusions and caveats: In second-wave clones peaking day 37, SARS-CoV-2 specificity remained unconfirmed. Chiefly within CM and EM were the contracting CD4+ clones; CD8+ ones were within EMRA.

The sequence was obtained from an adult woman who had mild COVID-19 (a few samples of this study predate the infection). Cell type and time point are not known. V is TRBV5-6 and J is TRBJ1-2; a possible D gene is TRBD1 (5 bases). Material for sequencing was PBMCs or a T cell subset sorted from them (not recorded which). For the CDR3, the DNA is TGTGCCAGCAGCTTGGTTACAGGAGGTATCGACTATGGCTACACCTTC. Protein: CASSLVTGGIDYGYTF.